The 18 T cell receptor beta chains in this list originate from one sample, sequenced in a study of long-term antiretroviral therapy in people with HIV. Samples were assayed with immunoSEQ v3.0 at survey level. This table comes from immunoSEQ multiplex PCR, and its TCRdb copy is limited to in-frame clones, with some not included. The table shows 17,000 or so clones, with around 81% occurring only once. The sequencing here drew on unsorted PBMCs, taken 0.3 years before starting antiretroviral therapy. These receptors were obtained from a man aged 45 to 65 with HIV.

The chain uses TRBV4-3 and TRBJ2-6; the D gene is possibly TRBD2 (6 bases). This CDR3 is built from 16 residues. CDR1 LGHNA and CDR2 YSLEER come from the germline V gene. The V gene lost 4 bases and the J gene lost 3 bases, with 13 bases spanning the gap. The CDR3 here is CASSLGLPGGANVLTF. DNA of the CDR3: TGCGCCAGCAGCCTGGGACTCCCGGGTGGGGCCAACGTCCTGACTTTC.

J is TRBJ1-1 and V is TRBV28; weak D call: TRBD1 (6 bases). Germline CDR1 reads MDHEN; CDR2 reads SYDVKM. The ends were cut back, 4 bases at V and 7 bases at J, with 19 bases in the middle. The CDR3 runs to 15 residues. The CDR3 is CASSYQEKTGVEAFF. The CDR3 bases are TGTGCCAGCAGTTACCAGGAAAAGACAGGTGTTGAAGCTTTCTTT.

The V call is TRBV21-1, the J call TRBJ2-1. TRBV21-1 is shown as a pseudogene. This CDR3 is built from 16 residues. Written as DNA, the CDR3 is TGTGCCAGCAGCAAAGGGGGACGGAGACCTGGGGATGAGCAGTTCTTC. It encodes CASSKGGRRPGDEQFF.

This rearrangement joins TRBV7-3 to TRBJ2-1; 8 bases match TRBD1. Germline V gene sequence: CDR1 SGHTA, CDR2 FQGTGA. Germline trimming cut 3 bases from V and 3 bases from J; bases unmatched to any gene: 4. The CDR3 is 15 residues long. In DNA, the CDR3 is TGTGCCAGCAGCTTGGACAGGGAGATCTACAATGAGCAGTTCTTC. Translated: CASSLDREIYNEQFF.

V gene TRBV5-5 combines with J gene TRBJ1-1; TRBD1 matches 7 bases. Germline V gene data show CDR1 as SGHKS and CDR2 as YYEKEE (reference sequence). J was trimmed by 1 base and V by 4 bases; bases with no gene match: 4. CDR3 size: 14 residues. Here the CDR3 DNA reads TGTGCCAGCAGCCCGGGACAGCAGAACACTGAAGCTTTCTTT. It codes for CASSPGQQNTEAFF.

J is TRBJ1-4 and V is TRBV7-6; D not resolved. Per germline, CDR1 SGHVS and CDR2 FNYEAQ. The CDR3 consists of 13 residues. Trimming stripped 5 bases from V and 7 bases from J, with 11 bases between. CDR3 in DNA: TGTGCCAGCAGCCCGGAACCCGTTGAAAAACTGTTTTTT. It is translated as CASSPEPVEKLFF. Combining the CDR3 with reference TRBV7-6 and TRBJ1-4 gives the whole variable domain GAGVSQSPRYKVTKRGQDVALRCDPISGHVSLYWYRQALGQGPEFLTYFNYEAQQDKSGLPNDRFSAERPEGSISTLTIQRTEQRDSAMYRCASSPEPVEKLFFGSGTQLSVL.

The chain couples TRBV6-5 to TRBJ2-7; 7 nucleotides align to TRBD2. The CDR3 loop spans 15 amino acids. Germline V gene data show CDR1 as MNHEY and CDR2 as SVGAGI. Losses at the gene ends were 4 bases for V and 5 bases for J; bases not matched to a gene: 11. The CDR3: CASSSIRGVLHEQYF. CDR3 in DNA: TGTGCCAGCAGTTCCATCCGGGGGGTTCTCCACGAGCAGTACTTC.

The V and J genes are TRBV28 and TRBJ1-6; a possible D gene is TRBD1 (6 bases). The germline V and J ends were trimmed by 5 bases and 0 bases, with 11 bases remaining between them. This CDR3 contains 16 residues. In germline, CDR1 is MDHEN, CDR2 SYDVKM. DNA for the CDR3: TGTGCCAGCAGTCCACAGGACAGCTCCTATAATTCACCCCTCCACTTT. Protein: CASSPQDSSYNSPLHF.

The rearrangement joins TRBV4-3 to TRBJ2-1, with 8 bases lining up with TRBD2. The germline V gene has CDR1 LGHNA and CDR2 YSLEER. Trimming took 0 bases from V and 2 from J; bases not matched to a gene: 12. CDR3 size: 19 residues. The CDR3 region has the DNA TGCGCCAGCAGCCAAGATGATACGGGTCGGGAGGGGACCTACAATGAGCAGTTCTTC. Protein product: CASSQDDTGREGTYNEQFF.

This chain joins TRBV11-3 and TRBJ2-1; unclear D gene. CDR1 and CDR2 from the germline V gene are SGHNT and YENEEA. There are 13 residues in the CDR3. The germline V and J ends were trimmed by 2 bases and 5 bases, with 7 bases remaining between them. CDR3 sequence: CASSLLRDNEQFF. CDR3 nucleotide sequence: TGTGCCAGCAGCTTACTCCGGGACAATGAGCAGTTCTTC. The whole variable domain, remainder taken from reference TRBV11-3 and TRBJ2-1, is EAGVVQSPRYKIIEKKQPVAFWCNPISGHNTLYWYLQNLGQGPELLIRYENEEAVDDSQLPKDRFSAERLKGVDSTLKIQPAELGDSAVYLCASSLLRDNEQFFGPGTRLTVL.

The gene calls are TRBV7-3 and TRBJ2-7; 7 nucleotides align to TRBD1. Germline trimming cut 1 base from V and 3 bases from J; bases unmatched to any gene: 0. The CDR3 spans 13 residues. CDR1 and CDR2 from the germline V gene are SGHTA and FQGTGA. The CDR3 sequence: CASSLRQGYEQYF. DNA for the CDR3: TGTGCCAGCAGCTTAAGACAGGGCTACGAGCAGTACTTC.

This clone came up once. V usage is TRBV11-2 and J usage is TRBJ2-2, with D unresolved. V shed 1 base and J shed 4 bases, with 10 bases lying between them. CDR1 is SGHAT, CDR2 FQNNGV, per germline. The CDR3 has 15 amino acids. As DNA, the CDR3 is TGTGCCAGCAGCTTAGTATCCAGCCCCACCGGGGAGCTGTTTTTT. Translation: CASSLVSSPTGELFF. The whole variable domain, filled in from reference TRBV11-2 and TRBJ2-2, reads EAGVAQSPRYKIIEKRQSVAFWCNPISGHATLYWYQQILGQGPKLLIQFQNNGVVDDSQLPKDRFSAERLKGVDSTLKIQPAKLEDSAVYLCASSLVSSPTGELFFGEGSRLTVL.

This chain connects TRBV12-5 to TRBJ2-7, with TRBD2 as a possible D gene (5 bases). Germline loops: CDR1 LGHNT, CDR2 FRNRAP. V was trimmed by 2 bases and J by 6 bases, leaving 5 bases between them. CDR3 length: 11 amino acids. The CDR3 coding sequence is TGTGCTAGTGGTTTGAGCGGCGAGCAGTACTTC. Translating it yields CASGLSGEQYF. Supplemented by reference TRBV12-5 and TRBJ2-7, the full variable domain reads DARVTQTPRHKVTEMGQEVTMRCQPILGHNTVFWYRQTMMQGLELLAYFRNRAPLDDSGMPKDRFSAEMPDATLATLKIQPSEPRDSAVYFCASGLSGEQYFGPGTRLTVT.

V and J are TRBV7-9 and TRBJ1-2; TRBD1 matches 9 bases. Germline CDR1 is SEHNR and CDR2 is FQNEAQ (reference sequence). The CDR3 length is 14 residues. V trimming: 4 bases; J trimming: 4 bases; junction bases outside the gene matches: 4. CDR3 residues: CASSWGQGGYGYTF. CDR3 nucleotide sequence: TGTGCCAGCAGCTGGGGACAGGGTGGCTATGGCTACACCTTC.

This clone is categorized as large. CDR3 coding DNA: TGTGCCAGCAGCGACACGGACAGGGGGATCAATCAGCCCCAGCATTTT. Protein sequence: CASSDTDRGINQPQHF. The J gene is TRBJ1-5, the V gene TRBV7-9; 10 nucleotides align to TRBD1. The V segment lost 5 bases and the J segment 3 bases; nucleotides outside the gene matches: 7. Germline CDR1 is SEHNR and CDR2 is FQNEAQ (reference sequence). The CDR3 has 16 amino acids.

The chain is built from TRBV11-3 and TRBJ2-3; possibly TRBD1 or TRBD2 for D (5 bases each). The length of the CDR3 is 15 residues. V was clipped by 1 base and J by 5 bases, with 13 bases between them. Germline CDR1 reads SGHNT; CDR2 reads YENEEA. CDR3 residues: CASSLGGLGEDTQYF. The CDR3 DNA is TGTGCCAGCAGCTTAGGGGGCTTGGGAGAAGATACGCAGTATTTT.

CDR3 DNA sequence: TGTGCCAGCTCAGGTGATGGAGAGACTGAAGCTTTCTTT. The encoded protein is CASSGDGETEAFF. The chain links TRBV18 to TRBJ1-1; D is unresolved. Germline lookup yields CDR1 KGHSH and CDR2 LQKENI. V gave up 5 bases and J gave up 5 bases, with 12 bases separating them. The CDR3 is made up of 13 amino acids.

V and J are TRBV19 and TRBJ1-4; no clear D gene. The V end was cut by 3 bases, the J end by 7 bases, with 15 bases between. Germline V CDR1 and CDR2: LNHDA, SQIVND (reference sequence). The CDR3 loop spans 15 amino acids. CDR3 sequence: CASSMGSGSPEKLFF. The CDR3 coding sequence is TGTGCCAGTAGTATGGGGTCGGGGAGCCCTGAAAAACTGTTTTTT. Based on the CDR3 plus reference TRBV19 and TRBJ1-4, the full variable domain is DGGITQSPKYLFRKEGQNVTLSCEQNLNHDAMYWYRQDPGQGLRLIYYSQIVNDFQKGDIAEGYSVSREKKESFPLTVTSAQKNPTAFYLCASSMGSGSPEKLFFGSGTQLSVL.